The present T cell receptor beta chain was sequenced within a study of early T cells in non-severe SARS-CoV-2 infection. Overall study: The study sequenced bulk RNA from unsorted whole blood, with chains unpaired.

This CDR3 is built from 13 residues. Germline V gene data show CDR1 as SGDLS and CDR2 as YYNGEE. The V and J ends lost 7 bases and 1 base respectively, with 11 bases between them. Unique molecular identifier tags were affixed to discrete cDNA molecules. TCRdb re-derived calls from the 5' RACE reads in MiXCR, one entry per CDR3 protein. Seen here are tens of thousands of distinct CDR3 sequences, around 15% observed once, and the top ten hold roughly 12%. About this clonotype itself: Its antigen is currently unknown.

Study-level results: VDJdb-based matching was biased toward anti-spike CD8 responses and missed private and CD4 specificities.

The specimen was whole blood. V usage is TRBV9 and J usage is TRBJ2-5; possible D gene TRBD1, 6 bases. The sequence derives from an adult who was a healthcare worker with PCR-confirmed SARS-CoV-2 infection or an uninfected control (not recorded which). CDR3 DNA: TGTGCCAGCGGAACAGGGAGCCAAGAGACCCAGTACTTC. Protein product: CASGTGSQETQYF.